The rows below give T cell receptor beta chains drawn from one sample of a study of blood T cell repertoires in COVID-19. Here immunoSEQ multiplex PCR was the method, and the copy in TCRdb shows in-frame clones only, minus some. The sample yields around 150,000 clones, about 84% seen once. Material for sequencing was PBMCs or T cells enriched from blood (not recorded which). The receptors derive from a middle-aged man who had recovered from COVID-19. Both conserved end residues are part of each CDR3. Each record gives: J gene, V gene, clone size, D gene, CDR3 DNA, CDR3 protein. A D gene is named only where the DNA matches it firmly. Some rows have no size entry. The others give once, few or many, or a class for an expanded clone.

J: TRBJ1-5; V: TRBV23-1; size: -; D: TRBD1; DNA: TGCGCCAGCAGTCAATCGGACAGGGCCGGGGGCAATCAGCCCCAGCATTTT; CDR3: CASSQSDRAGGNQPQHF
J: TRBJ1-4; V: TRBV9; size: -; D: TRBD1; DNA: TGTGCCAGCAGCGAGGAGTCACAGGGGATCAGTGAAAAACTGTTTTTT; CDR3: CASSEESQGISEKLFF
J: TRBJ1-3; V: TRBV9; size: -; D: -; DNA: TGTGCCAGCAGCGTAGTCCCGGAGGGTTTCTCTGGAAACACCATATATTTT; CDR3: CASSVVPEGFSGNTIYF
J: TRBJ1-1; V: TRBV5-1; size: -; D: TRBD1; DNA: TGCGCCAGCAGCGTTCGACAGGGGGGCACTGAAGCTTTCTTT; CDR3: CASSVRQGGTEAFF
J: TRBJ2-2; V: TRBV2; size: -; D: TRBD2; DNA: TGTGCCAGCAGGGACCGGACTAGCGGAGGCACCGGGGAGCTGTTTTTT; CDR3: CASRDRTSGGTGELFF
J: TRBJ2-7; V: TRBV27; size: -; D: TRBD1; DNA: TGTGCCAGCAGTTTAACGACAGGGCCAACCTACGAGCAGTACTTC; CDR3: CASSLTTGPTYEQYF
J: TRBJ1-2; V: TRBV12-3/TRBV12-4; size: -; D: TRBD1; DNA: TGTGCCAGCAGGGGACAGGGGTATGGCTACACCTTC; CDR3: CASRGQGYGYTF
J: TRBJ2-1; V: TRBV7-8; size: -; D: TRBD2; DNA: TGTGCCAGCAGCTTAGCCCGTAAGATAGCGGGGGGGCCGGGATACAATGAGCAGTTCTTC; CDR3: CASSLARKIAGGPGYNEQFF
J: TRBJ2-1; V: TRBV11-3; size: once; D: -; DNA: TGTGCCAGCAGCTTAGGCAGCGGCGCCTACAATGAGCAGTTCTTC; CDR3: CASSLGSGAYNEQFF
J: TRBJ1-2; V: TRBV2; size: -; D: TRBD1; DNA: TGTGCCAGCAGGGTCGGACAGGCCCTGGACTATGGCTACACCTTC; CDR3: CASRVGQALDYGYTF
J: TRBJ1-5; V: TRBV7-9; size: -; D: TRBD1; DNA: TGTGCCAGCAGCCGGGACAGAAGCAATCAGCCCCAGCATTTT; CDR3: CASSRDRSNQPQHF
J: TRBJ2-1; V: TRBV5-4; size: -; D: -; DNA: TGTGCCAGCAAACCCGTGCCCGGGGGAAATGAGCAGTTCTTC; CDR3: CASKPVPGGNEQFF
J: TRBJ1-4; V: TRBV2; size: -; D: -; DNA: TGTGCCAGCAGTGCCGGGACATCTAATGAAAAACTGTTTTTT; CDR3: CASSAGTSNEKLFF
J: TRBJ1-2; V: TRBV7-9; size: -; D: TRBD1; DNA: TGTGCCAGCAGCCTCCCGGATAGGGGGCCTGGCTACACCTTC; CDR3: CASSLPDRGPGYTF
J: TRBJ2-7; V: TRBV5-1; size: -; D: -; DNA: -; CDR3: CASSFGPGQGYEQYF
J: TRBJ2-1; V: TRBV7-9; size: -; D: -; DNA: TGTGCCAGCAGCCCTCCTAGCGCCAATGAGCAGTTCTTC; CDR3: CASSPPSANEQFF
J: TRBJ2-5; V: TRBV6-6; size: -; D: TRBD1; DNA: TGTGCCAGCATTGATGACAGGGGGCTAGGAGAGACCCAGTACTTC; CDR3: CASIDDRGLGETQYF
J: TRBJ2-2; V: TRBV4-1; size: once; D: TRBD2; DNA: TGCGCCAGCAGCCAAGATTCGGGACTAGCTCCCGGGGAGCTGTTTTTT; CDR3: CASSQDSGLAPGELFF
J: TRBJ1-6; V: TRBV10-1; size: -; D: TRBD1; DNA: TGCGCCAGCAGTGAGTCGAGTCAGGGGGCTTCACCCCTCCACTTT; CDR3: CASSESSQGASPLHF
J: TRBJ2-2; V: TRBV7-9; size: -; D: TRBD2; DNA: TGTGCCAGCAGAACTAGCGGGGGCCTTTCCGGGGAGCTGTTTTTT; CDR3: CASRTSGGLSGELFF
J: TRBJ2-3; V: TRBV2; size: -; D: TRBD2; DNA: TGTGCCAGCAGTGACGGACTAGCGGGGGGGAGGACAGATACGCAGTATTTT; CDR3: CASSDGLAGGRTDTQYF
J: TRBJ1-5; V: TRBV6-1; size: -; D: -; DNA: TGTGCCAGCAGTGAACAGATCAATCAGCCCCAGCATTTT; CDR3: CASSEQINQPQHF
J: TRBJ2-3; V: TRBV4-2; size: -; D: -; DNA: TGTGCCAGCAGCCAGGGGGAGGCAGATACGCAGTATTTT; CDR3: CASSQGEADTQYF
J: TRBJ2-1; V: TRBV7-3; size: -; D: TRBD2; DNA: TGTGCCAGCAGCTTAGGGACTACCGATGAGCAGTTCTTC; CDR3: CASSLGTTDEQFF
J: TRBJ1-2; V: TRBV5-1; size: few; D: -; DNA: TGCGCCAGCAGCTTGGATATTACGCGGGTGGGCAGAAACTATGGCTACACCTTC; CDR3: CASSLDITRVGRNYGYTF
J: TRBJ2-1; V: TRBV5-6; size: -; D: -; DNA: TGTGCCAGCAGCTTTGACGGGGGGCATGCCTACAATGAGCAGTTCTTC; CDR3: CASSFDGGHAYNEQFF
J: TRBJ2-1; V: TRBV2; size: few; D: -; DNA: TGTGCCGGAGCCAAGACCAATGAGCAGTTCTTC; CDR3: CAGAKTNEQFF
J: TRBJ1-5; V: TRBV27; size: -; D: TRBD1; DNA: TGTGCCAGCAGTTCCATCGGGACAGTGTCGGATCAGCCCCAGCATTTT; CDR3: CASSSIGTVSDQPQHF
J: TRBJ2-5; V: TRBV12-2; size: -; D: -; DNA: TGTGCAAGTCGGGCAGAGACCCAGTACTTC; CDR3: CASRAETQYF
J: TRBJ2-7; V: TRBV27; size: -; D: -; DNA: TGTGCCAGCAGTTCCCACTCCTACGAGCAGTACTTC; CDR3: CASSSHSYEQYF
J: TRBJ1-1; V: TRBV5-1; size: few; D: TRBD1; DNA: TGCGCCAGCAGCCTCCAGGGGGCTGGGAACACTGAAGCTTTCTTT; CDR3: CASSLQGAGNTEAFF
J: TRBJ2-3; V: TRBV6-5; size: -; D: TRBD2; DNA: TGTGCCAGCAGCTCCGGGACTAGCTCGTCTAATACGCAGTATTTT; CDR3: CASSSGTSSSNTQYF
J: TRBJ2-3; V: TRBV30; size: -; D: TRBD1; DNA: TGTGCCTGGAGTGTTAGGACAGGGGGCGCAGATACGCAGTATTTT; CDR3: CAWSVRTGGADTQYF
J: TRBJ2-5; V: TRBV7-9; size: once; D: TRBD1; DNA: TGTGCCAGCAGCTCCGGACAGGGATATCAGGGAGAGACCCAGTACTTC; CDR3: CASSSGQGYQGETQYF
J: TRBJ2-5; V: TRBV18; size: -; D: TRBD2; DNA: TGTGCCAGCTCACCAGAACTAGCGCGCGGGGATTGGGAGACCCAGTACTTC; CDR3: CASSPELARGDWETQYF
J: TRBJ2-3; V: TRBV21-1; size: once; D: -; DNA: TGTGCCAGCAGCAAACCAATTCGAAACAGCTCTAGCACAGATACGCAGTATTTT; CDR3: CASSKPIRNSSSTDTQYF
J: TRBJ1-2; V: TRBV5-1; size: -; D: TRBD1; DNA: TGCGCCAGCACCTCTTCGACAGGGGCGGAGGGTGGCTACACCTTC; CDR3: CASTSSTGAEGGYTF
J: TRBJ2-1; V: TRBV6-2/TRBV6-3; size: few; D: TRBD1; DNA: TGTGCCAGCAGTTCCGGACAGGGTTGGTTGGTAGATGAGCAGTTCTTC; CDR3: CASSSGQGWLVDEQFF
J: TRBJ2-1; V: TRBV12-5; size: -; D: TRBD2; DNA: TGTGCTAGTGGTTTGGTACGAGGCGGGGGGGCCTATGAGCAGTTCTTC; CDR3: CASGLVRGGGAYEQFF
J: TRBJ1-6; V: TRBV11-2; size: -; D: -; DNA: TGTGCCAGCAGCTTGAGGGTTTCTGGGTATTCACCCCTCCACTTT; CDR3: CASSLRVSGYSPLHF
J: TRBJ2-2; V: TRBV2; size: -; D: TRBD1; DNA: TGTGCCAGCATGAGGGGTAGTCCAGGGACAGGGGAGAACACCGGGGAGCTGTTTTTT; CDR3: CASMRGSPGTGENTGELFF
J: TRBJ2-1; V: TRBV6-5; size: -; D: TRBD2; DNA: TGTGCCAGCAGTTATTTGACTAGCGGGGGCTACAATGAGCAGTTCTTC; CDR3: CASSYLTSGGYNEQFF
J: TRBJ2-3; V: TRBV14; size: -; D: TRBD2; DNA: TGTGCCAGCAGCCCCCGGGACTACTTCACAGATACGCAGTATTTT; CDR3: CASSPRDYFTDTQYF
J: TRBJ2-4; V: TRBV19; size: few; D: -; DNA: TGTGCCAGTAGTATAGACCACAGGGCCTCCAAAAACATTCAGTACTTC; CDR3: CASSIDHRASKNIQYF
J: TRBJ2-2; V: TRBV6-1; size: -; D: TRBD2; DNA: TGTGCCAGCAGTGAAGGACTAGCGGGGGGATCGAACGCCGGGGAGCTGTTTTTT; CDR3: CASSEGLAGGSNAGELFF
J: TRBJ1-1; V: TRBV7-3; size: -; D: TRBD1; DNA: TGTGCCAGCAGCCCGGCAAGGGGGCACACTGAAGCTTTCTTT; CDR3: CASSPARGHTEAFF